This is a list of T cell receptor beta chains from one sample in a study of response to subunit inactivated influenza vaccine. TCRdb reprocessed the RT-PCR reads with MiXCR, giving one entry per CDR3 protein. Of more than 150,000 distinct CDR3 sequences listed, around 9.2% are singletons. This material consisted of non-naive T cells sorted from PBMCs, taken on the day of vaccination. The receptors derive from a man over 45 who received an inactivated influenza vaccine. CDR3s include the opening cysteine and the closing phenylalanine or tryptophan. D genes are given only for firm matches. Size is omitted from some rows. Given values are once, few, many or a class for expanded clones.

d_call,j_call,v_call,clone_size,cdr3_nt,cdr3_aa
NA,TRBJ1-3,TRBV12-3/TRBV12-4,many,TGTGCCAGCAGTGCCGGGACCCTTAGCACCATATATTTT,CASSAGTLSTIYF
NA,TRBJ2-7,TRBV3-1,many,TGTGCCAGCAGCCAAGAGTGGTACGAGCAGTACTTC,CASSQEWYEQYF
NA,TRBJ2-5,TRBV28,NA,TGTGCCAGCAGTGGGCAGGGTCCACAAGAGACCCAGTACTTC,CASSGQGPQETQYF
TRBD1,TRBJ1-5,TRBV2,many,TGTGCCAGCAGTCTGGGGACAGGGGGAAATCAGCCCCAGCATTTT,CASSLGTGGNQPQHF
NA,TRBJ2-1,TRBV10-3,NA,TGTGCCATCAGGGAAGGCAGGAGCTCCTACAATGAGCAGTTCTTC,CAIREGRSSYNEQFF
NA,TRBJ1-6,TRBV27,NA,TGTGCCAGCAGTTTAGAGGGACCGAATAATTCACCCCTCCACTTT,CASSLEGPNNSPLHF
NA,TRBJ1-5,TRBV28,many,TGTGCCAGCAGTCTGGGCCACAATCAGCCCCAGCATTTT,CASSLGHNQPQHF
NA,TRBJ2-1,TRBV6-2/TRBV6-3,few,TGTGCCAGCAGTTACGGGACCTCCCTCGACTTC,CASSYGTSLDF
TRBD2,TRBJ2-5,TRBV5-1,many,TGCGCCAGCAGCTGGGAGGGCCTACAAGAGACCCAGTACTTC,CASSWEGLQETQYF
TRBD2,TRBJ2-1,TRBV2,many,TGTGCCAGCACTGGGCTAGCGGTCACCTCCTACAATGAGCAGTTCTTC,CASTGLAVTSYNEQFF
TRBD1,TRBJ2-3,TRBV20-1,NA,TGCAGTGCAATCACGCCGGGACAGGGGTCAGATACGCAGTATTTT,CSAITPGQGSDTQYF
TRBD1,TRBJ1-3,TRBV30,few,TGTGCCTGGAGTATGACAGGGGACTCTGGAAACACCATATATTTT,CAWSMTGDSGNTIYF
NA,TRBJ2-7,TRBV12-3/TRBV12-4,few,TGTGCCAGCAGTCCAAAGGGGGACGAGCAGTACTTC,CASSPKGDEQYF
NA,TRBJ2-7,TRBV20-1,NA,TGCTGTGCTAGAGATGGGGACCTGAAAAGCTCCTACGAGGAGTACTTC,CCARDGDLKSSYEEYF